The 18 T cell receptor beta chains given below trace back to one sample, sequenced in a study of PD-L1 blockade in urothelial cancer. Produced via immunoSEQ multiplex PCR; TCRdb's table is partial and in-frame only. The sample yields about 130,000 clones, more than 75% seen once. This sample's time point: peripheral blood 6 weeks after treatment start. The input for sequencing was PBMCs, taken around atezolizumab (anti-PD-L1) treatment. These receptors were taken from a man between 45 and 60 years old with urothelial cancer.

This chain links TRBV6-6 with TRBJ1-2, with D perhaps TRBD1 (5 bases). The CDR3 is 13 residues long. CDR1 is MNHNY and CDR2 is SVGAGI in the germline V gene (reference sequence). The V gene lost 2 bases and the J gene lost 2 bases, with 6 bases spanning the gap. The CDR3 nucleotides read TGTGCCAGCAGTTACGACAGAAACTATGGCTACACCTTC. Translating gives CASSYDRNYGYTF.

The rearrangement uses TRBV7-3 and TRBJ1-6, with a tentative D call TRBD1 (6 bases). V lost 5 bases and J 10 bases, leaving 12 bases between the germline ends. Looked up from germline, CDR1 is SGHTA and CDR2 is FQGTGA. The CDR3 covers 13 residues. CDR3 loop: CASSTGSNSPLHF. As DNA, the CDR3 is TGTGCCAGCAGCACAGGGTCCAACTCACCCCTCCACTTT.

The gene calls are TRBV19 and TRBJ1-4; D unresolved. Trimming cost V 6 bases and J 3 bases, with 20 bases left between them. CDR3 length: 17 residues. Germline CDR1 reads LNHDA; CDR2 reads SQIVND (reference sequence). CDR3: CASSDPGRGRANEKLFF. DNA of the CDR3: TGTGCCAGTAGCGACCCCGGTAGAGGGAGGGCTAATGAAAAACTGTTTTTT.

The chain links TRBV19 to TRBJ1-4, with 8 bases aligning to TRBD1. J gave up 6 bases and V 8 bases, and 11 bases lay outside the gene matches. The CDR3 runs to 15 residues. Looked up from germline, CDR1 is LNHDA and CDR2 is SQIVND (reference sequence). The CDR3 protein is CASLKLTGEDEKLFF. Written as DNA, the CDR3 is TGTGCCAGTCTAAAGCTGACAGGGGAAGATGAAAAACTGTTTTTT.

This clone has just one count. The chain employs TRBV28 and TRBJ1-5; D remains ambiguous. Trimming shortened V by 2 bases and J by 0 bases, and 11 bases separated the two germline ends. Germline assignment: CDR1 MDHEN and CDR2 SYDVKM. The CDR3 is made up of 16 amino acids. The CDR3 DNA reads TGTGCCAGCAGTTTAGGCGGGATGGGTAGCAATCAGCCCCAGCATTTT. It yields the protein CASSLGGMGSNQPQHF.

The CDR3 DNA reads TGTGCCAGCAGTTCCCGAGATATCGGGGTTGAAGCTTTCTTT. It yields the protein CASSSRDIGVEAFF. The chain joins TRBV6-6 to TRBJ1-1; D ambiguous. The germline V gene has CDR1 MNHNY and CDR2 SVGAGI (reference sequence). V lost 4 bases, J lost 7 bases, and 16 bases lay in between. This CDR3 has 14 amino acids.

The V and J genes are TRBV27 and TRBJ2-4; TRBD1 aligns across 8 bases. CDR3 length: 13 amino acids. Germline assignment: CDR1 MNHEY and CDR2 SMNVEV (reference sequence). Trimming cost V 6 bases and J 10 bases; bases outside gene matches: 8. Here the CDR3 DNA reads TGTGCCAGCAGCCCCTCCGGGACAGGTATTCAGTACTTC. This translates into CASSPSGTGIQYF.

This chain connects TRBV5-1 to TRBJ2-7; no firm D call. The germline V and J ends were trimmed by 2 bases and 5 bases, with 8 bases remaining between them. In germline, CDR1 is SGHRS, CDR2 YFSETQ. This CDR3 comprises 12 residues. The CDR3 nucleotides read TGCGCCAGCAGCTTAAATCAAAACGAGCAGTACTTC. Its translation: CASSLNQNEQYF.

This CDR3 reads CASSTGAGAEKLFF. CDR3 bases: TGTGCCAGTAGTACAGGGGCGGGTGCCGAAAAACTGTTTTTT. The chain has TRBV19 and TRBJ1-4, with D maybe TRBD1 (6 bases). The CDR3 consists of 14 residues. Germline V gene lookup returns CDR1 LNHDA and CDR2 SQIVND (reference sequence). Deletions cut 4 bases from V and 8 bases from J, with 14 bases between.

This clone was observed once. This chain uses TRBV6-1 with TRBJ2-2; D might be TRBD2 (6 bases). In germline, CDR1 is MNHNS, CDR2 SASEGT. The CDR3 consists of 15 residues. V lost 5 bases and J lost 6, with 16 bases in between. Here the CDR3 DNA reads TGTGCCAGCAGTAGACTAGGAGGGGCGGCCGGGGAGCTGTTTTTT. The encoded protein is CASSRLGGAAGELFF.

The J gene is TRBJ2-7, the V gene TRBV18, with 9 bases fitting TRBD2. The CDR3 covers 16 residues. V dropped 0 bases and J dropped 4; count of bases not matched to a gene: 7. The germline gives CDR1 KGHSH, CDR2 LQKENI. The CDR3: CASSPPSRAGGYEQYF. The CDR3 DNA sequence: TGTGCCAGCTCACCACCGTCTCGAGCGGGAGGTTACGAGCAGTACTTC.

The chain combines TRBV7-3 with TRBJ2-2; TRBD1 aligns across 8 bases. CDR1 is SGHTA, CDR2 FQGTGA, per germline. CDR3 length: 15 amino acids. The V segment lost 2 bases and the J segment 6 bases; nucleotides outside the gene matches: 5. Here the CDR3 reads CASSLQGALAGELFF. CDR3 coding DNA: TGTGCCAGCAGCTTACAGGGGGCGTTGGCCGGGGAGCTGTTTTTT.

The rearrangement joins TRBV28 to TRBJ2-7, with D possibly TRBD1 on 6 matching bases. This CDR3 spans 12 amino acids. Germline V gene data show CDR1 as MDHEN and CDR2 as SYDVKM. The V and J ends lost 7 bases and 4 bases respectively, with 11 bases between them. In DNA form, the CDR3 reads TGTGCCAGCACTCCGGACAGATACGAGCAGTACTTC. It encodes CASTPDRYEQYF.

CDR3 region: CASSARLGGTLNTEAFF. For the CDR3, the DNA is TGTGCCAGCAGTGCCAGGCTAGGAGGGACCCTGAACACTGAAGCTTTCTTT. The chain joins TRBV28 to TRBJ1-1; the D gene is possibly TRBD1 (5 bases). This CDR3 comprises 17 residues. V lost 5 bases and J lost 0, with 19 bases in between. Germline V gives CDR1 MDHEN, CDR2 SYDVKM.

This chain links TRBV7-2 with TRBJ2-3; D perhaps matches TRBD2 (5 bases). The CDR3 length is 16 residues. Trimming stripped 5 bases from V and 3 bases from J, with 18 bases between. The germline V gene has CDR1 SGHTA and CDR2 FQGNSA. CDR3 nucleotide sequence: TGTGCCAGCAGCCCCGACCGAGGGAGAGGGACAGATACGCAGTATTTT. It is translated as CASSPDRGRGTDTQYF.

The V and J genes are TRBV18 and TRBJ2-2, with 7 bases identical to TRBD2. This CDR3 comprises 16 residues. In germline, CDR1 is KGHSH, CDR2 LQKENI. V lost 3 bases, J lost 6 bases, and 10 bases stayed unmatched. The CDR3 here is CASSPASGTKSGELFF. CDR3 nucleotides: TGTGCCAGCTCACCGGCATCCGGGACTAAATCCGGGGAGCTGTTTTTT.

The rearrangement uses TRBV6-1 and TRBJ1-1; a weak D match, TRBD1 (5 bases). This CDR3 region has 13 residues. Trimming pared 6 bases from V and 2 bases from J, leaving 10 bases between. Germline V gene data show CDR1 as MNHNS and CDR2 as SASEGT. The CDR3 coding sequence is TGTGCCAGCAGAGAACAGGTAAACACTGAAGCTTTCTTT. Translating gives CASREQVNTEAFF.

The chain combines TRBV28 with TRBJ1-1, with 7 positions matching TRBD1. The germline V gene has CDR1 MDHEN and CDR2 SYDVKM. The CDR3 runs 16 residues. V was pared by 5 bases and J by 10 bases, with 19 bases of the junction left unmatched. CDR3 sequence: CASSAHSLGTEGVAFF. Here the CDR3 DNA reads TGTGCCAGCAGTGCCCATTCCCTCGGGACAGAGGGGGTAGCTTTCTTT.